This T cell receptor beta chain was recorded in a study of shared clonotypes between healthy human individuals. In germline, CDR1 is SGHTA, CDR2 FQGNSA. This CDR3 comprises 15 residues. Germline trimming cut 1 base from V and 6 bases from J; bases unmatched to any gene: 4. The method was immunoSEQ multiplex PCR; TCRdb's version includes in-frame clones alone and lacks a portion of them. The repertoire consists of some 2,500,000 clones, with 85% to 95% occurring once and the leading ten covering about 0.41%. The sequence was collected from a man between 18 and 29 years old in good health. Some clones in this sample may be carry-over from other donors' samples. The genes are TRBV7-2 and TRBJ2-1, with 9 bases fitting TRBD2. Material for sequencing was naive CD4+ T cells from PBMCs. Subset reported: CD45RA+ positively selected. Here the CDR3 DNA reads TGTGCCAGCAGCTTAGTAGCGGGAGCCCTCAATGAGCAGTTCTTC. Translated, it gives CASSLVAGALNEQFF.